The TCR beta chain under discussion was sequenced for a study of blood T cells in healthy people across ages. General study points: PBMCs left unsorted prevented a conclusive naive versus antigen-experienced comparison. Expanded clonotype changes were possibly confounded by unknown donor CMV status. The study found more naive CD4+ cells and higher diversity in long-lived than aged donors.

The table lists this clonotype with a few counts. The antigen is undetermined. CDR3 length: 13 amino acids. V lost 5 bases and J 2 bases, leaving 10 bases between the germline ends. Germline V CDR1 and CDR2: SGHRS, YFSETQ. With each sample, at least 5 micrograms of total RNA were extracted. A J-beta primer mix and a sample-barcoded 5' primer were used in a second PCR of about 7 to 12 cycles. TCRdb passed the 5' RACE reads through MiXCR, listing each CDR3 protein once. The sample includes roughly 680,000 distinct CDR3 sequences, around 48% of them seen just once. Sequenced sample: blood. The TCR sequence derives from a woman aged 60-75 years in good health. The rearrangement joins TRBV5-1 to TRBJ1-2, with D perhaps matching TRBD1 (5 bases). The CDR3 sequence: CASSQDNNYGYTF. CDR3 nucleotide sequence: TGCGCCAGCAGTCAGGACAACAACTATGGCTACACCTTC.